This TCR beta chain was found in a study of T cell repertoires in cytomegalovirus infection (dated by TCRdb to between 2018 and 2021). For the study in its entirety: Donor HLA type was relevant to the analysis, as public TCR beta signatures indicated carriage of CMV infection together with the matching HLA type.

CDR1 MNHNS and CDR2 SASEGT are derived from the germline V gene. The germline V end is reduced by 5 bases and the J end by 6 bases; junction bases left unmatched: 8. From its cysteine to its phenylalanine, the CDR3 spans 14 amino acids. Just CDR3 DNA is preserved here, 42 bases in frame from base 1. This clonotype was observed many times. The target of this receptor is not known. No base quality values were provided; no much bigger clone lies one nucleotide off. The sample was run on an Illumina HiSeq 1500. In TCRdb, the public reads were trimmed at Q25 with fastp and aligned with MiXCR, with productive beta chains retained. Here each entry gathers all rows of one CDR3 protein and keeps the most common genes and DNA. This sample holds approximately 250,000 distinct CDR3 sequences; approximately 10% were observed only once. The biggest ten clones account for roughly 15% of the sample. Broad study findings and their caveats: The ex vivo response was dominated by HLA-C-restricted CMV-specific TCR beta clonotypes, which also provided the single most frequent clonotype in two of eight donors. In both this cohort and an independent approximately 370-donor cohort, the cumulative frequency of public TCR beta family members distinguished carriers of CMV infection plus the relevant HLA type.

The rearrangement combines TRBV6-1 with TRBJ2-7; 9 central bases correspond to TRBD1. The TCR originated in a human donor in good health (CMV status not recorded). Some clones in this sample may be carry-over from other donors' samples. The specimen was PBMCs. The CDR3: CASSFGTGKGEQYF. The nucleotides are TGTGCCAGCAGTTTCGGGACAGGGAAGGGCGAGCAGTACTTC.